These T cell receptor beta chains were read from a single sample in a study of shared clonotypes between healthy human individuals. Some clones are missing from TCRdb's copy, which holds only in-frame ones; the method was immunoSEQ multiplex PCR. The sample has about 2.3 million clones; over 90% are singletons. The specimen was naive CD4+ T cells from PBMCs. The receptors shown here come from a man aged 18 to 30 in good health. Some clones in this sample may be carry-over from other donors' samples. Each CDR3 is given with its conserved first and last residue. Fields, in order: V gene, D gene, clone size, J gene, CDR3 DNA, CDR3 protein. D genes are given only for firm matches. Size values are once, few and many counts, or a class for expanded clones, and some rows have none.

>TRBV10-3|TRBD2|NA|TRBJ2-4
TGTGCCATCAGTGAGTTGGCTAGCGGGAGCCCCCACTTC
CAISELASGSPHF
>TRBV7-9|NA|NA|TRBJ2-7
TGTGCCAGCAGCGCAGGGACAGCCGGGACTATTGCCTACGAGCAGTACTTC
CASSAGTAGTIAYEQYF
>TRBV10-3|NA|NA|TRBJ1-5
TGTGCCATCAGTGAGGGGGTTTGGAATCAGCCCCAGCATTTT
CAISEGVWNQPQHF
>TRBV7-2|NA|NA|TRBJ1-1
TGTGCCAGCAGCCCAGAGGGACAGAACACTGAAGCTTTCTTT
CASSPEGQNTEAFF
>TRBV6-5|TRBD1|NA|TRBJ1-2
TGTGCCAGCAGTTACGCTGGGACAGGAGCCGGCTACACCTTC
CASSYAGTGAGYTF
>TRBV11-2|TRBD2|NA|TRBJ2-1
TGTGCCAGCAGCGGGGGACTAGCGGACTACAATGAGCAGTTCTTC
CASSGGLADYNEQFF
>TRBV6-1|NA|NA|TRBJ2-1
TGTGCCAGCAGGGGCCTCGCTCGAAGTGAGCAGTTCTTC
CASRGLARSEQFF
>TRBV6-6|NA|NA|TRBJ2-3
TGTGCCAGCACCCTGACTATCACAGATACGCAGTATTTT
CASTLTITDTQYF
>TRBV28|TRBD1|NA|TRBJ1-5
TGTGCCAGCAGACGCGGGACAGGCCCCAATCAGCCCCAGCATTTT
CASRRGTGPNQPQHF
>TRBV9|NA|once|TRBJ2-1
TGTGCCAGCAGCACACGACAGGTGTTAAACAATGAGCAGTTCTTC
CASSTRQVLNNEQFF
>TRBV6-1|TRBD2|once|TRBJ2-1
TGTGCCAGCACTGAAGGACTAGCGGCTGGGAATGAGCAGTTCTTC
CASTEGLAAGNEQFF
>TRBV5-4|TRBD1|NA|TRBJ2-2
TGTGCCAGCAGCCGGGACAGACGGGAAAAAGCCAACACCGGGGAGCTGTTTTTT
CASSRDRREKANTGELFF
>TRBV6-5|NA|NA|TRBJ2-7
TGTGCCAGCAGTTCGGGGCTAGTCCGGTTCGAGCAGTACTTC
CASSSGLVRFEQYF
>TRBV14|NA|NA|TRBJ2-1
TGTGCCAGCAGCCAAGTAATTGTCGGTGAGCAGTTCTTC
CASSQVIVGEQFF
>TRBV5-1|NA|NA|TRBJ2-7
TGCGCCAGCAGCTTGGCAGGGACAAAGTCCTACGAGCAGTACTTC
CASSLAGTKSYEQYF
>TRBV4-3|TRBD2|once|TRBJ2-7
TGCGCCAGCAGCCAGAATAGCGGGAGCTCCTACGAGCAGTACTTC
CASSQNSGSSYEQYF
>TRBV18|TRBD2|NA|TRBJ2-1
TGTGCCAGCTCACAGGGACTAGCGGGAGCTAACAATGAGCAGTTCTTC
CASSQGLAGANNEQFF
>TRBV27|NA|NA|TRBJ1-5
TGTGCCAGCAGTTTATCCCCCCAGCTCAATCAGCCCCAGCATTTT
CASSLSPQLNQPQHF
>TRBV7-6|TRBD2|NA|TRBJ2-3
TGTGCCAGCAGCTTAGGGCGGGGGGGGTCAGATACGCAGTATTTT
CASSLGRGGSDTQYF
>TRBV5-1|NA|NA|TRBJ2-3
TGCGCCAGCAGCTTGGTTGCGGGTCTAAGCACAGATACGCAGTATTTT
CASSLVAGLSTDTQYF
>TRBV18|NA|NA|TRBJ2-7
TGTGCCAGCTCACCCCAAGCCCTCTACGAGCAGTACTTC
CASSPQALYEQYF
>TRBV6-6|NA|NA|TRBJ1-5
TGTGCCAGCAGGGACCGTTTCAATCAGCCCCAGCATTTT
CASRDRFNQPQHF
>TRBV11-2|TRBD2|NA|TRBJ2-7
TGTGCCAGCAGCCTCCTTTCTAGCGGGCCTTCCTACGAGCAGTACTTC
CASSLLSSGPSYEQYF
>TRBV6-1|TRBD2|NA|TRBJ2-1
TGTGCCAGCAGTGCTTTAGCGGGAGGTTTATACAATGAGCAGTTCTTC
CASSALAGGLYNEQFF
>TRBV29-1|NA|NA|TRBJ2-2
TGCAGCATAAAAGGAGGGTCGTCCACCGGGGAGCTGTTTTTT
CSIKGGSSTGELFF
>TRBV4-3|TRBD1|NA|TRBJ1-1
TGCGCCAGCAGCCAGACCCCCGGGACAGCCGGGACTGAAGCTTTCTTT
CASSQTPGTAGTEAFF
>TRBV11-2|NA|NA|TRBJ2-5
TGTGCCAGCAGCTTTTGGATGAGGGCCCAGTACTTC
CASSFWMRAQYF
>TRBV19|NA|once|TRBJ2-3
TGTGCCAGTGGTCCAAGCACAGATACGCAGTATTTT
CASGPSTDTQYF
>TRBV7-2|NA|once|TRBJ2-1
TGTGCCAGCAGGTTCCCGGGACTTCATGCCCACAATGAGCAGTTCTTC
CASRFPGLHAHNEQFF
>TRBV28|NA|NA|TRBJ2-6
TGTGCCAGCAGTTCCCCCCGGGACCCACTAAGAGAAAGCTCTGGGGCCAACGTCCTGACTTTC
CASSSPRDPLRESSGANVLTF
>TRBV7-2|NA|NA|TRBJ2-5
TGTGCCAGCAGCTTTTATCGCCCTGAGACCCAGTACTTC
CASSFYRPETQYF
>TRBV7-2|NA|few|TRBJ1-1
TGTGCCAGCAGCTTAGGGGGCGCGGGGACTGAAGCTTTCTTT
CASSLGGAGTEAFF
>TRBV30|NA|NA|TRBJ2-3
TGTGCCTGGAGTGTGCTAGCTGGACCCACAGATACGCAGTATTTT
CAWSVLAGPTDTQYF
>TRBV5-1|NA|NA|TRBJ1-2
TGCGCCAGCAGCTTGGCCGAGGGCAGTCGGGGCTACACCTTC
CASSLAEGSRGYTF
>TRBV5-1|TRBD1|NA|TRBJ1-1
TGCGCCAGCAGCTCAGGGGGCGCCGGCACTGAAGCTTTCTTT
CASSSGGAGTEAFF
>TRBV15|TRBD2|NA|TRBJ2-3
TGTGCCACCAGCAGACGGACTAGCGCCACAGATACGCAGTATTTT
CATSRRTSATDTQYF
>TRBV28|NA|NA|TRBJ1-1
TGTGCCTGTCGAGGGTGGGGGAGCTGGCCTGAAGCTTTCTTT
CACRGWGSWPEAFF
>TRBV5-6|TRBD1|NA|TRBJ2-5
TGTGCCAGCAGCTTGGTGGAAGGGGGCAGGGAGACCCAGTACTTC
CASSLVEGGRETQYF
>TRBV5-1|NA|NA|TRBJ1-4
TGCGCCAGCAGCTTCCTACCCGGTGAGAAAACTAATGAAAAACTGTTTTTT
CASSFLPGEKTNEKLFF
>TRBV16|NA|NA|TRBJ2-7
TGTGCCAGCTGTCCCGGGGACCTTTGTTACGAGCAGTACTTC
CASCPGDLCYEQYF
>TRBV2|TRBD1|NA|TRBJ2-3
TGTGCCAGCAGTCGGGACAGACGCACAGATACGCAGTATTTT
CASSRDRRTDTQYF
>TRBV7-9|NA|NA|TRBJ2-3
TGTGCCAGCAGAAAACCCTTTCATCGGGGCAGGGGAACAGATACGCAGTATTTT
CASRKPFHRGRGTDTQYF
>TRBV11-2|NA|once|TRBJ1-1
TGTGCCAGCGTCAACGGGGCAGGACTTGAAGCTTTCTTT
CASVNGAGLEAFF
>TRBV19|TRBD1|once|TRBJ1-3
TGTGCCAGTAGTAAAGGGACAGGGAGCTCTGGAAACACCATATATTTT
CASSKGTGSSGNTIYF
>TRBV7-2|TRBD1|NA|TRBJ1-1
TGTGCCAGCAAAAACCGACAGGGGACTGAAGCTTTCTTT
CASKNRQGTEAFF
>TRBV5-1|NA|NA|TRBJ2-1
TGCGCCAGCAGCTTCAGGGGTTCCTACAATGAGCAGTTCTTC
CASSFRGSYNEQFF
>TRBV6-1|NA|NA|TRBJ2-7
TGTGCCAGCAACCAGGGGTCCGGATACGAGCAGTACTTC
CASNQGSGYEQYF
>TRBV6-6|NA|NA|TRBJ2-7
TGTGCCAGCACCCTAGACGGACTCGGCGACGAGCAGTACTTC
CASTLDGLGDEQYF
>TRBV5-1|TRBD1|NA|TRBJ2-2
TGCGCCAGTCTTACCGGGACAGCCAGAGGAGCCGGGGAGCTGTTTTTT
CASLTGTARGAGELFF
>TRBV28|NA|once|TRBJ1-2
TGTGCCAGCTTACACACCTGGAGGGATGGCTACACCTTC
CASLHTWRDGYTF
>TRBV5-1|TRBD2|NA|TRBJ2-1
TGCGCCAGCAGCATTGCTAGCGGTGAGCAGTTCTTC
CASSIASGEQFF
>TRBV6-4|TRBD2|NA|TRBJ2-3
TGTGCCAGCGGGACTACCTACACAGATACGCAGTATTTT
CASGTTYTDTQYF
>TRBV5-4|TRBD2|NA|TRBJ2-3
TGTGCCAGCAGCTCCGGACTAGCGGGCACAGATACGCAGTATTTT
CASSSGLAGTDTQYF